This T cell receptor beta chain was documented in a study of shared clonotypes between healthy human individuals. Assay: immunoSEQ multiplex PCR; the TCRdb copy retains only in-frame clones and omits some. The data contain approximately 620,000 clones, approximately 97% of them seen just once; the ten biggest clones take up about 0.06%. Sequenced: naive CD4+ T cells sorted from blood. The subset was: CD45RA+ positively selected. The TCR originated in a woman in her twenties or thirties in good health.

Here the CDR3 reads CASSRSTASYEQYF. In DNA form, the CDR3 reads TGTGCCAGCAGCCGTTCGACAGCCTCCTACGAGCAGTACTTC. The chain uses TRBV11-2 and TRBJ2-7; a weak D match, TRBD1 (5 bases). The CDR3 sequence is 14 residues long. Trimming took 5 bases from V and 0 from J, leaving 11 bases between them. Looked up from germline, CDR1 is SGHAT and CDR2 is FQNNGV.